This entry lists 23 T cell receptor beta chains sequenced from one sample in a study of cytomegalovirus exposure and HLA in healthy donors. Primers included in the PCR were 60 Vbeta and 13 Jbeta primers. The data were produced by immunoSEQ multiplex PCR, yet TCRdb's version contains in-frame clones alone and is incomplete. The sample lists 120,000 or so clones; 80% were seen once. Sequenced sample: PBMCs. The receptors come from a female donor in good health and CMV-seropositive.

The rearrangement links TRBV6-5 to TRBJ1-2; 7 nucleotides match TRBD1. The length of the CDR3 is 14 residues. In germline, CDR1 is MNHEY, CDR2 SVGAGI. V lost 3 bases and J lost 6; bases outside the gene matches: 7. The chain's CDR3 is CASSYFGGGNGYTF. CDR3 in DNA: TGTGCCAGCAGTTATTTCGGAGGGGGCAATGGCTACACCTTC.

V and J are TRBV18 and TRBJ1-6, with 7 bases lining up with TRBD1. The CDR3 consists of 16 residues. CDR1 KGHSH and CDR2 LQKENI come from the germline V gene. V lost 2 bases and J lost 10; bases outside the gene matches: 11. The CDR3 coding sequence is TGTGCCAGCTCACCAAGACAGGGCAGGGGTGAGTCACCCCTCCACTTT. Protein: CASSPRQGRGESPLHF.

This clone came up a few times. The chain has TRBV6-5 and TRBJ1-5; no firm D call. The CDR3 extends over 12 amino acids. V was clipped by 5 bases and J by 3 bases, with 5 bases between them. Per the germline V gene, CDR1 is MNHEY and CDR2 is SVGAGI. CDR3 sequence (DNA): TGTGCCAGCAGTGTATCCAATCAGCCCCAGCATTTT. It translates to CASSVSNQPQHF.

This clone was recorded once. V usage is TRBV15 and J usage is TRBJ2-2, with TRBD2 identical over 7 bases. The J segment lost 2 bases and the V segment lost 3 bases, leaving 12 bases of the junction unmatched. Per germline, CDR1 LNHNV and CDR2 YYDKDF (reference sequence). The CDR3 extends over 18 amino acids. CDR3 DNA sequence: TGTGCCACCAGCAGGTTGGGGCCGGGAGGCCTAAACACCGGGGAGCTGTTTTTT. Amino acid sequence: CATSRLGPGGLNTGELFF.

This chain links TRBV7-2 with TRBJ1-6; TRBD1 matches 7 bases. Germline V lookup: CDR1 SGHTA, CDR2 FQGNSA. The CDR3 consists of 14 residues. The V segment lost 4 bases and the J segment 7 bases; nucleotides outside the gene matches: 4. As DNA, the CDR3 is TGTGCCAGCAGCTCAGGGGACAGCAATTCACCCCTCCACTTT. Protein product: CASSSGDSNSPLHF.

The rearrangement links TRBV4-2 to TRBJ2-7, with TRBD1 as a possible D gene (7 bases). The CDR3 extends over 17 amino acids. Germline V CDR1 and CDR2: LGHNA, YNFKEQ. Deletions cut 0 bases from V and 4 bases from J, with 19 bases between. The CDR3 DNA reads as TGTGCCAGCAGCCAAGATCTCAGGGGGGCAAGTTTTTACGAGCAGTACTTC. This sequence encodes CASSQDLRGASFYEQYF.

The chain combines TRBV6-5 with TRBJ1-3, with no clear D. The V end was cut by 2 bases, the J end by 2 bases, with 7 bases between. Germline CDR1 and CDR2: MNHEY and SVGAGI. This CDR3 has 14 residues. CDR3 DNA sequence: TGTGCCAGCAGTTACCGACTCCCTGGAAACACCATATATTTT. Its translation: CASSYRLPGNTIYF.

The J gene is TRBJ1-2, the V gene TRBV4-1, with TRBD1 matching 8 bases. Germline CDR1 MGHRA, CDR2 YSYEKL. The CDR3 consists of 13 residues. The trim removed 1 base at V and 8 bases at J, leaving 3 bases unmatched. The CDR3 spells CASSQVTGGGYTF. For the CDR3, the DNA is TGCGCCAGCAGCCAAGTTACAGGGGGAGGCTACACCTTC.

The chain carries TRBV25-1 and TRBJ1-1, with 7 bases aligning to TRBD1. After removal of 2 bases from V and 10 bases from J, the junction contained 7 bases not matched to a gene. The CDR3 consists of 13 residues. Germline lookup yields CDR1 MGHDK and CDR2 SYGVNS. The CDR3 nucleotides are TGTGCCAGCAGTGAAGCGACAGGGTGGACAGCTTTCTTT. It is translated as CASSEATGWTAFF. The whole variable domain, remainder taken from reference TRBV25-1 and TRBJ1-1, is EADIYQTPRYLVIGTGKKITLECSQTMGHDKMYWYQQDPGMELHLIHYSYGVNSTEKGDLSSESTVSRIRTEHFPLTLESARPSHTSQYLCASSEATGWTAFFGQGTRLTVV.

V usage is TRBV7-2 and J usage is TRBJ1-4, with TRBD1 matching 7 bases. The germline CDR1 and CDR2 sequences are SGHTA and FQGNSA. The CDR3 contains 15 residues. J lost 1 base, V lost 1 base, and 0 bases had no gene match. CDR3 in amino acids: CASSLDRGTNEKLFF. Here the CDR3 DNA reads TGTGCCAGCAGCTTAGACAGGGGAACTAATGAAAAACTGTTTTTT.

The chain joins TRBV5-1 to TRBJ1-5, with 7 bases fitting TRBD1. There are 15 residues in the CDR3. Germline values: CDR1 SGHRS, CDR2 YFSETQ. The V segment lost 4 bases and the J segment 10 bases; nucleotides outside the gene matches: 14. CDR3 bases: TGCGCCAGCAGCGCGGACCCCACAGGGGCCGGCCCCCAGCATTTT. Its translation: CASSADPTGAGPQHF. The full variable domain, rest sourced from reference TRBV5-1 and TRBJ1-5, is KAGVTQTPRYLIKTRGQQVTLSCSPISGHRSVSWYQQTPGQGLQFLFEYFSETQRNKGNFPGRFSGRQFSNSRSEMNVSTLELGDSALYLCASSADPTGAGPQHFGDGTRLSIL.

Only a few counts were recorded for this clone. The chain links TRBV6-5 to TRBJ2-1; TRBD1 matches at 8 bases. V lost 6 bases to trimming and J lost 9 bases; unmatched junction nucleotides: 7. The CDR3 has 13 residues. Germline CDR1 and CDR2: MNHEY and SVGAGI. For the CDR3, the DNA is TGTGCCAGCAGCCGAGACAGGGGAGGTGAGCAGTTCTTC. This codes for CASSRDRGGEQFF.

This chain connects TRBV18 to TRBJ2-2; 10 bases are shared with TRBD2. The germline V gene encodes CDR1 KGHSH and CDR2 LQKENI. The CDR3 extends over 16 amino acids. V shed 3 bases and J 8 bases; nucleotides not matched to a gene: 9. Here the CDR3 DNA reads TGTGCCAGCTCACCCCGGACTAGCGGCTCTTGGGGGGAGCTGTTTTTT. It codes for CASSPRTSGSWGELFF.

The chain carries TRBV9 and TRBJ2-5; a possible D gene is TRBD2 (7 bases). Germline CDR1 reads SGDLS; CDR2 reads YYNGEE. The CDR3 totals 14 residues. Trimming removed 1 base at V and 5 bases at J, with 12 bases between. In DNA, the CDR3 is TGTGCCAGCAGCGTATGGGGGGGCATGGAGACCCAGTACTTC. Translated: CASSVWGGMETQYF.

The gene calls are TRBV15 and TRBJ2-1; TRBD2 is a possible D gene (6 bases). The CDR3 sequence is 20 residues long. Germline CDR1 reads LNHNV; CDR2 reads YYDKDF (reference sequence). The V end was cut by 0 bases, the J end by 1 base, with 22 bases between. CDR3 residues: CATSRDRVGGAPKSYNEQFF. The CDR3 DNA is TGTGCCACCAGCAGAGATCGAGTTGGCGGGGCCCCAAAGTCCTACAATGAGCAGTTCTTC. Based on the CDR3 plus reference TRBV15 and TRBJ2-1, the full variable domain is DAMVIQNPRYQVTQFGKPVTLSCSQTLNHNVMYWYQQKSSQAPKLLFHYYDKDFNNEADTPDNFQSRRPNTSFCFLDIRSPGLGDTAMYLCATSRDRVGGAPKSYNEQFFGPGTRLTVL.

This chain uses TRBV4-1 with TRBJ1-6, with D possibly being TRBD1 (6 bases). The CDR3 spans 15 residues. Trimming removed 3 bases from V and 10 bases from J, with 16 bases in between. Germline values: CDR1 MGHRA, CDR2 YSYEKL. This CDR3 reads CASSHSGTRESPLHF. CDR3 sequence (DNA): TGCGCCAGCAGCCATTCCGGGACAAGGGAATCACCCCTCCACTTT.

The rearrangement uses TRBV15 and TRBJ2-7, with TRBD2 as a possible D gene (5 bases). The V gene lost 0 bases and the J gene lost 5 bases, with 14 bases spanning the gap. This CDR3 comprises 15 residues. Germline V CDR1 and CDR2: LNHNV, YYDKDF (reference sequence). The DNA for the CDR3 is TGTGCCACCAGCAGAGAGGGCCGGACCGGGGACGAGCAGTACTTC. Residues: CATSREGRTGDEQYF.

CDR3 sequence: CASSYYGQGNTEAFF. CDR3 DNA sequence: TGTGCCAGCAGTTACTACGGACAGGGGAACACTGAAGCTTTCTTT. This sequence joins TRBV6-5 and TRBJ1-1; 8 bases are a match to TRBD1. This CDR3 comprises 15 residues. The trim removed 1 base at V and 1 base at J, leaving 2 bases unmatched. Per the germline V gene, CDR1 is MNHEY and CDR2 is SVGAGI.

V and J are TRBV6-1 and TRBJ1-4; D ambiguous. Germline CDR1 reads MNHNS; CDR2 reads SASEGT. Trimming cost V 10 bases and J 12 bases, with 24 bases left between them. This CDR3 comprises 14 residues. In DNA, the CDR3 is TGTGCCATTTCCTACTCGCTTCAGCGGAGCGAACTGTTTTTT. Residues: CAISYSLQRSELFF.

The J gene is TRBJ2-3, the V gene TRBV29-1; D uncertain. This CDR3 comprises 12 residues. V was pared by 7 bases and J by 4 bases, with 12 bases between. Germline CDR1 reads SQVTM; CDR2 reads ANQGSEA. The CDR3 nucleotides read TGCAGCGGCCGATGGCCCTCAGATACGCAGTATTTT. Amino acid sequence: CSGRWPSDTQYF.

V usage is TRBV18 and J usage is TRBJ1-2; D not resolved. Trimming stripped 4 bases from V and 3 bases from J, with 15 bases between. CDR1 KGHSH and CDR2 LQKENI come from the germline V gene. The CDR3 has 15 amino acids. This CDR3 reads CASSLTGIRDYGYTF. Here the CDR3 DNA reads TGTGCCAGCTCACTAACGGGGATACGTGACTATGGCTACACCTTC.

The chain joins TRBV27 to TRBJ1-2; D is undetermined. The CDR3 consists of 15 residues. V lost 0 bases and J lost 7, with 15 bases in between. Germline CDR1 and CDR2: MNHEY and SMNVEV (reference sequence). Here the CDR3 DNA reads TGTGCCAGCAGTTTATCCCCCACTCGGGGTGGTGGCTACACCTTC. Translation gives CASSLSPTRGGGYTF.

The chain is built from TRBV7-9 and TRBJ2-3; 8 bases line up with TRBD1. CDR3 size: 14 residues. V dropped 3 bases and J dropped 2; count of bases not matched to a gene: 1. Germline V gives CDR1 SEHNR, CDR2 FQNEAQ (reference sequence). As DNA, the CDR3 is TGTGCCAGCAGCTTGACAGGGGTCACAGATACGCAGTATTTT. Amino acid sequence: CASSLTGVTDTQYF. Combining the CDR3 with reference TRBV7-9 and TRBJ2-3 gives the whole variable domain DTGVSQNPRHKITKRGQNVTFRCDPISEHNRLYWYRQTLGQGPEFLTYFQNEAQLEKSRLLSDRFSAERPKGSFSTLEIQRTEQGDSAMYLCASSLTGVTDTQYFGPGTRLTVL.